These 23 T cell receptor beta chains originate from one sample sequenced in a study of monozygotic twins with inflammatory bowel disease. From its re-call of the 5' RACE reads, TCRdb lists each CDR3 protein once, without DNA. This listing includes approximately 400,000 distinct CDR3 sequences. Sequencing used blood. These receptors came from a human donor with ulcerative colitis or Crohn's disease, or a healthy co-twin of an affected twin (not recorded which).

The gene calls are TRBV5-6 and TRBJ2-7; TCRdb reports TRBD2, a call that lacks DNA to check it against. The CDR3 length is 15 residues. Germline V gene lookup returns CDR1 SGHDT and CDR2 YYEEEE. The CDR3 is CASNKQGVGGSEQYF.

The CDR3 sequence is CASSFFTGKNNEQFF. This chain links TRBV5-5 with TRBJ2-1; TCRdb names TRBD1, which stays unverified in the absence of DNA. The CDR3 covers 15 residues. CDR1 is SGHKS and CDR2 is YYEKEE in the germline V gene (reference sequence). Full variable domain (missing parts from reference TRBV5-5 and TRBJ2-1): DAGVTQSPTHLIKTRGQQVTLRCSPISGHKSVSWYQQVLGQGPQFIFQYYEKEERGRGNFPDRFSARQFPNYSSELNVNALLLGDSALYLCASSFFTGKNNEQFFGPGTRLTVL.

V is TRBV10-1 and J is TRBJ1-5; TCRdb names TRBD1, which stays unverified in the absence of DNA. The CDR3 has 16 amino acids. CDR1 and CDR2 (germline): WNHNN, SYGVQD (reference sequence). The chain's CDR3 is CASSAYADRVGQPQHF.

V gene TRBV20-1 combines with J gene TRBJ2-1. The CDR3 spans 12 residues. Looked up from germline, CDR1 is DFQATT and CDR2 is SNEGSKA (reference sequence). CDR3 sequence: CSARGSGSEQFF.

The chain recombines TRBV20-1 with TRBJ1-1; TCRdb's D gene call, TRBD1, goes unchecked for lack of DNA. The CDR3 is made up of 15 amino acids. The germline CDR1 and CDR2 sequences are DFQATT and SNEGSKA (reference sequence). The CDR3 region is CSASRGQGSITEAFF.

This chain connects TRBV5-1 to TRBJ2-1; lacking DNA, the TRBD2 call made by TCRdb goes unchecked. Germline-derived CDR1 and CDR2 are SGHRS and YFSETQ. CDR3 length equals 15 residues. Here the CDR3 reads CASSSSSGFYNEQFF.

The rearrangement joins TRBV19 to TRBJ1-6; the TCRdb D gene call, TRBD1, has no DNA to confirm it. The CDR3 extends over 15 amino acids. Germline values: CDR1 LNHDA, CDR2 SQIVND (reference sequence). The CDR3 loop is CASSDPTGGQTPLHF.

CDR3: CASRQGGGNQPQHF. This chain uses TRBV6-2 or TRBV6-3 with TRBJ1-5; the TCRdb D gene call, TRBD1, has no DNA to confirm it. This CDR3 spans 14 amino acids. Germline assignment: CDR1 MNHEY and CDR2 SVGEGT.

The chain links TRBV19 to TRBJ2-1. Germline-derived CDR1 and CDR2 are LNHDA and SQIVND (reference sequence). The CDR3 consists of 15 residues. The CDR3: CASRETGSSYNEQFF.

The rearrangement joins TRBV12-3 or TRBV12-4 to TRBJ1-1. There are 14 residues in the CDR3. CDR3 region: CASRFRTVNTEAFF.

This chain joins TRBV7-9 and TRBJ1-2; without DNA, the TCRdb call of TRBD1 cannot be checked. CDR3 length: 15 amino acids. Germline lookup yields CDR1 SEHNR and CDR2 FQNEAQ (reference sequence). The CDR3 sequence: CASSPRDRANYGYTF.

The chain has TRBV12-2 and TRBJ2-5; TCRdb's D call, TRBD1, is unchecked because there is no DNA. TRBV12-2 is a pseudogene locus. The CDR3 runs 17 residues. The CDR3 is CASRVRDRGYSQETQYF.

This rearrangement joins TRBV20-1 to TRBJ2-1; TCRdb's assignment of TRBD1 cannot be checked, as there is no DNA. This CDR3 is 14 amino acids long. Germline V gene sequence: CDR1 DFQATT, CDR2 SNEGSKA (reference sequence). The CDR3: CSARGDRGKNEQFF.

The J gene is TRBJ1-2, the V gene TRBV6-2 or TRBV6-3; TCRdb's D gene call, TRBD1, goes unchecked for lack of DNA. CDR3 length: 15 amino acids. Germline CDR1 is MNHEY and CDR2 is SVGEGT. The CDR3: CASCRGQGGMDGYTF.

This sequence joins TRBV4-2 and TRBJ2-1; TCRdb names TRBD1, which stays unverified in the absence of DNA. CDR3 size: 16 residues. Germline V CDR1 and CDR2: LGHNA, YNFKEQ. This chain's CDR3 is CASSQIAGPPYNEQFF.

The chain couples TRBV7-2 to TRBJ1-2. The CDR3 covers 14 residues. The germline gives CDR1 SGHTA, CDR2 FQGNSA. CDR3 sequence: CASSLRAQEGGYTF.

The chain combines TRBV9 with TRBJ2-1; TCRdb's assignment of TRBD2 cannot be checked, as there is no DNA. CDR1 is SGDLS and CDR2 is YYNGEE in the germline V gene. This CDR3 is 15 amino acids long. CDR3 sequence reads: CASSPSSGVYNEQFF.

V gene TRBV20-1 combines with J gene TRBJ2-2; the D gene TCRdb calls, TRBD1, cannot be checked with no DNA. The CDR3 runs 13 residues. CDR1 DFQATT and CDR2 SNEGSKA come from the germline V gene (reference sequence). The CDR3 loop is CSASGTDTGELFF.

The CDR3 sequence is CASSLSPPLQETQYF. The gene calls are TRBV28 and TRBJ2-5; lacking DNA, the TRBD1 call made by TCRdb goes unchecked. This CDR3 is built from 15 residues. CDR1 is MDHEN, CDR2 SYDVKM, per germline.

This clonotype is classed as medium-sized by frequency. This chain links TRBV7-2 with TRBJ2-1. This CDR3 region has 16 residues. Germline CDR1 and CDR2: SGHTA and FQGNSA. The CDR3: CASSLNSYRSYNEQFF.

The rearrangement links TRBV2 to TRBJ2-5; checking the TCRdb D call of TRBD2 is not possible without DNA. This CDR3 is 14 amino acids long. Germline V gene sequence: CDR1 SNHLY, CDR2 FYNNEI. The chain's CDR3 is CASSRQTSPETQYF.

The chain recombines TRBV19 with TRBJ2-2; TCRdb's D call, TRBD1, is unchecked because there is no DNA. The CDR3 consists of 13 residues. Germline CDR1 is LNHDA and CDR2 is SQIVND (reference sequence). CDR3 amino acids: CASDRGLTGELFF.

The chain recombines TRBV14 with TRBJ1-2. CDR3 length: 13 residues. Germline CDR1 SGHDN, CDR2 FVKESK. The CDR3 is CASSQDLDLGYTF.